Below are 29 T cell receptor beta chains sequenced from a single sample in a study of shared clonotypes between healthy human individuals. Data came from immunoSEQ multiplex PCR; TCRdb stores just in-frame clones and leaves some out. This sample yields roughly 660,000 clones, of which about 90% are seen a single time; roughly 36% belongs to the top ten. The specimen sequenced was memory CD8+ T cells from PBMCs. Documented subset: CD45RO+ cells pooled with CCR7-negative TemRA cells. The origin of the receptors is a young man in good health. Some clones in this sample may be carry-over from other donors' samples.

The J gene is TRBJ1-1, the V gene TRBV5-5, with D possibly TRBD1 on 5 matching bases. Germline V lookup: CDR1 SGHKS, CDR2 YYEKEE (reference sequence). There are 12 residues in the CDR3. Deletions cut 4 bases from V and 4 bases from J, with 8 bases between. CDR3 bases: TGTGCCAGCAGCCGTGGGGGCACTGAAGCTTTCTTT. This encodes CASSRGGTEAFF.

The V call is TRBV19, the J call TRBJ1-5; unclear D gene. V was trimmed by 6 bases and J by 0 bases, leaving 15 bases between them. This CDR3 contains 16 residues. The germline V gene encodes CDR1 LNHDA and CDR2 SQIVND (reference sequence). DNA for the CDR3: TGTGCCAGTAGCTTCTTGGGCGGGGATAGCAATCAGCCCCAGCATTTT. Amino acid sequence: CASSFLGGDSNQPQHF.

J is TRBJ2-5 and V is TRBV13, with 9 bases that match TRBD2. CDR3 length: 15 residues. Trimming cost V 5 bases and J 1 base; bases outside gene matches: 5. Germline values: CDR1 PRHDT, CDR2 FYEKMQ (reference sequence). CDR3 coding DNA: TGTGCCAGCAGCCCACTAGCGGGTGTCCAAGAGACCCAGTACTTC. It specifies CASSPLAGVQETQYF.

In this sample, this clone turned up once. The chain combines TRBV11-3 with TRBJ2-7; 9 positions agree with TRBD2. The CDR3 runs to 15 residues. The trim removed 1 base at V and 3 bases at J, leaving 4 bases unmatched. Germline V gene sequence: CDR1 SGHNT, CDR2 YENEEA. This CDR3 is CASSLGGSGSYEQYF. CDR3 in DNA: TGTGCCAGCAGCTTAGGAGGTAGCGGGAGCTACGAGCAGTACTTC. The whole variable domain, filled in from reference TRBV11-3 and TRBJ2-7, reads EAGVVQSPRYKIIEKKQPVAFWCNPISGHNTLYWYLQNLGQGPELLIRYENEEAVDDSQLPKDRFSAERLKGVDSTLKIQPAELGDSAVYLCASSLGGSGSYEQYFGPGTRLTVT.

This chain links TRBV6-1 with TRBJ1-2; 10 bases fit TRBD1. Trimming took 2 bases from V and 7 from J; bases not matched to a gene: 4. The CDR3 runs to 14 residues. Germline CDR1 is MNHNS and CDR2 is SASEGT. The CDR3 DNA is TGTGCCAGCAGTGAACTCGGGACAGGGGCTGGCTACACCTTC. This translates into CASSELGTGAGYTF.

The chain joins TRBV6-6 to TRBJ2-3; 9 bases agree with TRBD2. V gave up 3 bases and J gave up 4 bases; unmatched junction bases: 8. Germline CDR1 and CDR2: MNHNY and SVGAGI (reference sequence). This CDR3 contains 16 residues. DNA of the CDR3: TGTGCCAGCAGTTATCCGGGCGGGAGGGCCCCAGATACGCAGTATTTT. Amino acid sequence: CASSYPGGRAPDTQYF.

The CDR3 DNA follows: TGTGCCAGCAGCGTAGGACCGGGACTCCAAGAGACCCAGTACTTC. It codes for CASSVGPGLQETQYF. V usage is TRBV9 and J usage is TRBJ2-5; TRBD2 is a possible D gene (6 bases). Trimming removed 0 bases from V and 1 base from J, with 10 bases in between. The CDR3 sequence is 15 residues long. Germline loops: CDR1 SGDLS, CDR2 YYNGEE.

This clone was counted a few times. V gene TRBV7-8 combines with J gene TRBJ2-4; 12 nucleotides agree with TRBD2. There are 18 residues in the CDR3. CDR1 and CDR2 (germline): SGHVS, FQNEAQ. Trimming removed 3 bases from V and 1 base from J; junction bases left unmatched: 7. The CDR3 loop is CASSLGLAGILAKNIQYF. As DNA, the CDR3 is TGTGCCAGCAGCTTGGGACTAGCGGGTATTCTGGCCAAAAACATTCAGTACTTC.

Note on this clone: A read error may be the cause here, since a much bigger clone is one base away. The chain recombines TRBV13 with TRBJ2-1; 14 bases line up with TRBD2. The germline CDR1 and CDR2 sequences are PRHDT and FYEKMQ (reference sequence). The CDR3 is 15 amino acids. Losses at the gene ends were 5 bases for V and 7 bases for J; bases not matched to a gene: 4. The CDR3 here is CASSPGTSGSNEQFF. CDR3 bases: TGTGCCAGCAGCCCCGGGACTAGCGGGAGTAATGAGCAGTTCTTC.

J is TRBJ1-1 and V is TRBV6-5, with 8 bases that match TRBD1. Germline V gives CDR1 MNHEY, CDR2 SVGAGI. The junction had 8 bases not matched to a gene; V was cut back by 7 bases and J by 4 bases. This CDR3 comprises 14 residues. As DNA, the CDR3 is TGTGCCAGCATAACAGGGGGAAGGGGCACTGAAGCTTTCTTT. Protein product: CASITGGRGTEAFF.

The V call is TRBV7-3, the J call TRBJ2-5; D possibly corresponds to TRBD2 (6 bases). The CDR3 is 15 residues long. Germline V gene sequence: CDR1 SGHTA, CDR2 FQGTGA. V shed 5 bases and J shed 0 bases, with 13 bases lying between them. CDR3 in DNA: TGTGCCAGCAGCCAGGAAGCGGGTAACCAAGAGACCCAGTACTTC. Translating gives CASSQEAGNQETQYF.

The chain joins TRBV30 to TRBJ1-2; D gene unclear. CDR1 and CDR2 (germline): GTSNPN, SVGIG (reference sequence). V dropped 5 bases and J dropped 5 bases, with 12 bases sitting between them. The CDR3 contains 12 residues. As DNA, the CDR3 is TGTGCCTGGGGCCGAGGGATATATGGCTACACCTTC. Translated, it gives CAWGRGIYGYTF.

The CDR3 here is CASSILTGEAGQPQHF. In DNA, the CDR3 is TGTGCCAGCAGTATATTGACAGGGGAGGCGGGTCAGCCCCAGCATTTT. The chain joins TRBV28 to TRBJ1-5; 8 bases map to TRBD1. CDR1 and CDR2 from the germline V gene are MDHEN and SYDVKM. V shed 5 bases, J shed 6 bases, and the junction held 12 bases outside the gene matches. This CDR3 comprises 16 residues.

The CDR3 loop reads CASIEGPDTQYF. In nucleotides, the CDR3 is TGTGCCAGCATCGAGGGTCCAGATACGCAGTATTTT. The chain is built from TRBV6-6 and TRBJ2-3; maybe TRBD2 (5 bases). This CDR3 comprises 12 residues. The germline gives CDR1 MNHNY, CDR2 SVGAGI (reference sequence). Trimming pared 7 bases from V and 4 bases from J, leaving 9 bases between.

The genes are TRBV27 and TRBJ2-7, with TRBD2 identical over 9 bases. CDR3 length equals 15 residues. In germline, CDR1 is MNHEY, CDR2 SMNVEV (reference sequence). Germline trimming cut 5 bases from V and 0 bases from J; bases unmatched to any gene: 5. CDR3 protein: CASSLISGSSYEQYF. CDR3 in DNA: TGTGCCAGCAGTCTTATTAGCGGGAGCTCCTACGAGCAGTACTTC.

V is TRBV15 and J is TRBJ1-4; D might be TRBD1 (5 bases). CDR1 and CDR2 from the germline V gene are LNHNV and YYDKDF (reference sequence). Trimming took off 0 bases at V and 11 bases at J, with 13 bases between the two ends. CDR3 size: 14 residues. In nucleotides, the CDR3 is TGTGCCACCAGCAGAGATAGAGGGGCGGGGAAACTGTTTTTT. It specifies CATSRDRGAGKLFF.

This clone was seen just once. The genes are TRBV7-6 and TRBJ1-3, with D hard to call. This CDR3 has 13 amino acids. The V and J ends lost 5 bases and 1 base respectively, with 6 bases between them. Germline V gene data show CDR1 as SGHVS and CDR2 as FNYEAQ. This CDR3 is CASSLGSGNTIYF. CDR3 nucleotide sequence: TGTGCCAGCAGCCTCGGTTCTGGAAACACCATATATTTT.

This clone has just a few counts. This chain uses TRBV9 with TRBJ2-1; 7 bases line up with TRBD1. Germline V CDR1 and CDR2: SGDLS, YYNGEE. Trimming took 4 bases from V and 3 from J; bases not matched to a gene: 10. This CDR3 contains 16 residues. CDR3 in amino acids: CASSTRQGSYYNEQFF. DNA of the CDR3: TGTGCCAGCAGCACACGACAGGGCTCCTACTACAATGAGCAGTTCTTC.

The V and J genes are TRBV15 and TRBJ2-2, with a weak D call TRBD2 (6 bases). The V end lost 1 base, the J end lost 3 bases, and 12 bases lay between the germline ends. The germline V gene has CDR1 LNHNV and CDR2 YYDKDF (reference sequence). CDR3 length: 16 amino acids. This chain's CDR3 is CATSRVGGWDTGELFF. As DNA, the CDR3 is TGTGCCACCAGCAGAGTAGGAGGGTGGGACACCGGGGAGCTGTTTTTT.

On this clone itself: Other DNA sequences in the sample encode the same CDR3. The chain employs TRBV4-3 and TRBJ2-7; tentatively, D is TRBD2 (5 bases). The CDR3 is 18 amino acids. Germline V gene data show CDR1 as LGHNA and CDR2 as YSLEER. V was cut by 0 bases and J by 5 bases, with 23 bases left in between. The CDR3 loop reads CASSQEWLATSPHHEQYF. In nucleotides, the CDR3 is TGCGCCAGCAGCCAAGAATGGCTAGCCACATCCCCCCACCACGAGCAGTACTTC.

The chain recombines TRBV7-3 with TRBJ2-2; TRBD2 is a possible D gene (5 bases). With 7 bases removed from V and 2 bases from J, the gap between germline ends came to 20 bases. The CDR3 consists of 17 residues. The germline gives CDR1 SGHTA, CDR2 FQGTGA. CDR3 DNA: TGTGCCAGCACTCTCACCGGCGGGCGGTTAAACACCGGGGAGCTGTTTTTT. Protein product: CASTLTGGRLNTGELFF.

The J gene is TRBJ2-7, the V gene TRBV9; 8 nucleotides match TRBD1. This CDR3 comprises 14 residues. J lost 6 bases, V lost 4 bases, and 9 bases had no gene match. In germline, CDR1 is SGDLS, CDR2 YYNGEE. For the CDR3, the DNA is TGTGCCAGCAGCCCTTCCGGGACAGGCGGCGAGCAGTACTTC. This translates into CASSPSGTGGEQYF.

The chain combines TRBV4-1 with TRBJ2-1; D is undetermined. The CDR3 loop spans 11 amino acids. Germline V CDR1 and CDR2: MGHRA, YSYEKL. Trimming took 4 bases from V and 8 from J, leaving 6 bases between them. The CDR3 coding sequence is TGCGCCAGCAGCCTTGGGGATGAGCAGTTCTTC. Translated, it gives CASSLGDEQFF.

V and J are TRBV7-3 and TRBJ2-2; possibly TRBD2 for D (6 bases). CDR1 and CDR2 from the germline V gene are SGHTA and FQGTGA. This CDR3 has 18 amino acids. The ends were cut back, 4 bases at V and 5 bases at J, with 23 bases in the middle. For the CDR3, the DNA is TGTGCCAGCAGCTCCAGCGTTTTTGTCGGGAGATCTACCGGGGAGCTGTTTTTT. The encoded protein is CASSSSVFVGRSTGELFF.

J is TRBJ2-7 and V is TRBV18; 9 positions agree with TRBD1. Unmatched junction bases numbered 5, after V lost 3 bases and J lost 2 bases. The CDR3 loop spans 15 amino acids. CDR1 is KGHSH, CDR2 LQKENI, per germline. CDR3 DNA sequence: TGTGCCAGCTCACCTCGGGACAGGGCTCCCTACGAGCAGTACTTC. It is translated as CASSPRDRAPYEQYF. Supplemented by reference TRBV18 and TRBJ2-7, the full variable domain reads NAGVMQNPRHLVRRRGQEARLRCSPMKGHSHVYWYRQLPEEGLKFMVYLQKENIIDESGMPKERFSAEFPKEGPSILRIQQVVRGDSAAYFCASSPRDRAPYEQYFGPGTRLTVT.

The chain employs TRBV9 and TRBJ2-1; D is tentatively TRBD1 or TRBD2 (5 bases each). The CDR3 runs 16 residues. V was clipped by 3 bases and J by 3 bases, with 16 bases between them. In germline, CDR1 is SGDLS, CDR2 YYNGEE. CDR3 protein: CASSDGVGTIYNEQFF. In nucleotides, the CDR3 is TGTGCCAGCAGCGATGGGGTGGGGACCATCTACAATGAGCAGTTCTTC.

This chain links TRBV11-2 with TRBJ2-7, with D possibly being TRBD2 (6 bases). From germline, CDR1 is SGHAT and CDR2 FQNNGV. V lost 2 bases and J lost 3, with 14 bases in between. The CDR3 covers 15 residues. DNA of the CDR3: TGTGCCAGCAGCTTAAACGCCGGGACTTTCTACGAGCAGTACTTC. It yields the protein CASSLNAGTFYEQYF.

This CDR3 reads CASSLGTRGYGYTF. CDR3 bases: TGTGCCAGCAGCTTAGGGACCCGCGGCTATGGCTACACCTTC. The V call is TRBV7-2, the J call TRBJ1-2; D not resolved. Trimming took 1 base from V and 4 from J, leaving 10 bases between them. Germline V lookup: CDR1 SGHTA, CDR2 FQGNSA. CDR3 size: 14 residues. The complete variable domain, with remaining parts taken from reference TRBV7-2 and TRBJ1-2, reads GAGVSQSPSNKVTEKGKDVELRCDPISGHTALYWYRQSLGQGLEFLIYFQGNSAPDKSGLPSDRFSAERTGGSVSTLTIQRTQQEDSAVYLCASSLGTRGYGYTFGSGTRLTVV.

The chain recombines TRBV10-1 with TRBJ1-3; unclear D gene. The CDR3 contains 16 residues. V was shortened by 3 bases and J by 0 bases, with 12 bases between the two germline ends. CDR1 WNHNN and CDR2 SYGVQD come from the germline V gene (reference sequence). CDR3 sequence: CASSEFGEGSGNTIYF. For the CDR3, the DNA is TGCGCCAGCAGTGAATTTGGGGAAGGCTCTGGAAACACCATATATTTT.